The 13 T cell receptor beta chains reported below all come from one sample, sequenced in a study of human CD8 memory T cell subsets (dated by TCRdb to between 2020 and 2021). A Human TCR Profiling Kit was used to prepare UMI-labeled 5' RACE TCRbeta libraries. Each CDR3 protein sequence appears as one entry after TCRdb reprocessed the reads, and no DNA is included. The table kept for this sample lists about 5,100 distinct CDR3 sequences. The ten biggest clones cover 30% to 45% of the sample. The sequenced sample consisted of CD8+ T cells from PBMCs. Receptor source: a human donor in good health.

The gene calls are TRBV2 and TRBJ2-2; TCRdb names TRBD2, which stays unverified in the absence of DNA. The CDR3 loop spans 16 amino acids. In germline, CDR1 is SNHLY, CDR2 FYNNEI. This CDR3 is CASSERVGAETGELFF.

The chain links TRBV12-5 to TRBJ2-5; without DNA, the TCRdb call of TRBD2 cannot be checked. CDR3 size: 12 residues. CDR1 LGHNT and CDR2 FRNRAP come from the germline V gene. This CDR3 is CARTRTGRSQYF. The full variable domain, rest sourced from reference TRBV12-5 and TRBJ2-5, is DARVTQTPRHKVTEMGQEVTMRCQPILGHNTVFWYRQTMMQGLELLAYFRNRAPLDDSGMPKDRFSAEMPDATLATLKIQPSEPRDSAVYFCARTRTGRSQYFGPGTRLLVL.

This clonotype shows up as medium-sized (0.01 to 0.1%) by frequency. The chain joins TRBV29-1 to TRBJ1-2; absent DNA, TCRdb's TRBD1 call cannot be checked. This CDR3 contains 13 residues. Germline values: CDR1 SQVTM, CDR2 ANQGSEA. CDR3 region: CSVGNRGAEGYTF.

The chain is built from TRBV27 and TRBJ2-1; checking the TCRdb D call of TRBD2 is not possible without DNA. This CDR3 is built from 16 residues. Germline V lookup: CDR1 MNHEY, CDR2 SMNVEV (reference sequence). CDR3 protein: CASSPLGASGYNEQFF.

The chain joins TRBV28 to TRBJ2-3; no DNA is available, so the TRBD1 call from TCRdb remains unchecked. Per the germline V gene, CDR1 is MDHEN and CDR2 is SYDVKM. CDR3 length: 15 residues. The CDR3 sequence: CASSPTGTGSDTQYF.

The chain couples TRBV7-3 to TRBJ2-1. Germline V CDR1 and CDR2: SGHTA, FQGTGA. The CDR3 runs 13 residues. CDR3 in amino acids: CASSFQPTDEQFF. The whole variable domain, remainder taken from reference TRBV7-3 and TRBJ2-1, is GAGVSQTPSNKVTEKGKYVELRCDPISGHTALYWYRQSLGQGPEFLIYFQGTGAADDSGLPNDRFFAVRPEGSVSTLKIQRTERGDSAVYLCASSFQPTDEQFFGPGTRLTVL.

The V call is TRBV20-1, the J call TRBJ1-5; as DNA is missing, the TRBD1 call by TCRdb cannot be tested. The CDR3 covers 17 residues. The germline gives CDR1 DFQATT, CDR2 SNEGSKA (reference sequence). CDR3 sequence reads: CSARVMDSPQPNQPQHF.

CDR3 sequence: CSVEGTETQETQYF. The rearrangement uses TRBV29-1 and TRBJ2-5; TCRdb's D call, TRBD1, is unchecked because there is no DNA. The CDR3 runs 14 residues. Germline CDR1 and CDR2: SQVTM and ANQGSEA.

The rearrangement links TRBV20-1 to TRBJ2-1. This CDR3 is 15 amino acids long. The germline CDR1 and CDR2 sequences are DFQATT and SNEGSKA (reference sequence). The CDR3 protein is CSARDSKISYNEQFF.

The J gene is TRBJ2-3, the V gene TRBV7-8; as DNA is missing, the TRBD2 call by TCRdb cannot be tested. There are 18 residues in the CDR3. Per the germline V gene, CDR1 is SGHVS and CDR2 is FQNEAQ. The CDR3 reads CASSLAFLTTSGTDTQYF.

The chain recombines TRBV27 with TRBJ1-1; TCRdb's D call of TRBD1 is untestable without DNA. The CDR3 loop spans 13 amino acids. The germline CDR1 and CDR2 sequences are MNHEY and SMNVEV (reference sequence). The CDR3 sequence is CASSFGGGSEAFF.

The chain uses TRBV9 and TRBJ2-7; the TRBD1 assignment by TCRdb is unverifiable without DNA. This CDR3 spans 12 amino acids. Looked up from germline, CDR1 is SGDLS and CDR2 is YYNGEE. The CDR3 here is CASSTGSDEQYF.

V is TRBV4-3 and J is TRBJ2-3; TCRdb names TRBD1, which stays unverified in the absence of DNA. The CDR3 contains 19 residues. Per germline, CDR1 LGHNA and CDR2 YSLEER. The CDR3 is CASSRYLPGQGSSTDTQYF.